This passage covers 5 T cell receptor beta chains from one sample sequenced in a study of CD8+ T cells in alopecia areata. Documented treatment: oral pan-JAK inhibitor, 5-10 mg twice daily. Sequencing used cDNA as its template, made by extracting RNA and reverse transcribing it. Produced via immunoSEQ multiplex PCR; TCRdb's table is partial and in-frame only. The table lists about 250,000 clones, around three fifths of them singletons, with 0.93% in the top ten. Sequences were derived from CD4+ T cells sorted from blood, sampled at roughly week 53, from a patient treated with tofacitinib. The origin of the receptors is a human donor with alopecia areata.

This clone appeared a few times. This chain connects TRBV9 to TRBJ1-3, with no clear D. The CDR3 loop spans 12 amino acids. Germline loops: CDR1 SGDLS, CDR2 YYNGEE. Trimming removed 0 bases at V and 9 bases at J, with 7 bases between. CDR3 nucleotides: TGTGCCAGCAGCGTAGACGCGGGCACCATATATTTT. Translation: CASSVDAGTIYF.

The table lists this clone with a few counts. The genes are TRBV7-3 and TRBJ2-4, with D unresolved. The CDR3 spans 14 residues. V shed 5 bases and J shed 8 bases, with 16 bases lying between them. The germline CDR1 and CDR2 sequences are SGHTA and FQGTGA. The CDR3 DNA reads as TGTGCCAGCAGCCCCCGGCCCCAACCGGACATTCAGTACTTC. Its protein is CASSPRPQPDIQYF. The full variable domain, its missing parts supplied by reference TRBV7-3 and TRBJ2-4, is GAGVSQTPSNKVTEKGKYVELRCDPISGHTALYWYRQSLGQGPEFLIYFQGTGAADDSGLPNDRFFAVRPEGSVSTLKIQRTERGDSAVYLCASSPRPQPDIQYFGAGTRLSVL.

As to this clone: The sample has other DNA sequences that encode this CDR3 too. This chain links TRBV9 with TRBJ2-6; D ambiguous. CDR1 is SGDLS and CDR2 is YYNGEE in the germline V gene. Trimming removed 0 bases from V and 0 bases from J, with 4 bases in between. The CDR3 has 15 amino acids. CDR3 protein: CASSVVGSGANVLTF. DNA for the CDR3: TGTGCCAGCAGCGTAGTGGGCTCTGGGGCCAACGTCCTGACTTTC.

The chain combines TRBV9 with TRBJ1-2; 7 nucleotides agree with TRBD1. The CDR3 covers 15 residues. The germline gives CDR1 SGDLS, CDR2 YYNGEE. Trimming cost V 0 bases and J 7 bases; bases outside gene matches: 9. The CDR3 spells CASSVVEGGVSGYTF. The CDR3 DNA reads as TGTGCCAGCAGCGTAGTGGAAGGGGGCGTAAGTGGCTACACCTTC.

This clone has more than one count but fewer than ten. The chain joins TRBV5-1 to TRBJ1-5; D call uncertain. Germline values: CDR1 SGHRS, CDR2 YFSETQ. The CDR3 totals 13 residues. Trimming took 2 bases from V and 4 from J, leaving 7 bases between them. In nucleotides, the CDR3 is TGCGCCAGCAGCTTACTGGGGAATCAGCCCCAGCATTTT. It is translated as CASSLLGNQPQHF.